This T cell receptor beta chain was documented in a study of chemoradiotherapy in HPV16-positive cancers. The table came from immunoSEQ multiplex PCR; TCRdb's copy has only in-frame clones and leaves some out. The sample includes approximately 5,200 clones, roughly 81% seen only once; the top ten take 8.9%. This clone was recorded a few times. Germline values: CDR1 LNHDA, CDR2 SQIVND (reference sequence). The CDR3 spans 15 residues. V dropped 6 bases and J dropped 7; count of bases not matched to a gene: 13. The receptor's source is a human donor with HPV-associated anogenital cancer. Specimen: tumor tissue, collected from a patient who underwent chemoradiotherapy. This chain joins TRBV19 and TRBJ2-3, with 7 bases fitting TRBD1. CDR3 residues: CASSNGQAAANTQYF. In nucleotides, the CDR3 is TGTGCCAGTAGCAATGGACAGGCCGCGGCAAATACGCAGTATTTT.